The T cell receptor beta chain under discussion was sequenced for a study of regulatory T cells in long-lasting Graves disease. The CDR3 spans 18 residues. Per the germline V gene, CDR1 is SGHVS and CDR2 is FNYEAQ. V gave up 4 bases and J gave up 0 bases; unmatched junction bases: 7. As for time point: newly diagnosed GD, antithyroid drugs for less than 3 months. Following extraction of RNA from PBMCs, that RNA was used to make the TCR library. This clonotype appeared many times. Its antigen is unidentified. The study, taken as a whole, reports: New patients shared about 880 public clonotypes, fewer than the 2,500 to 3,000 shared by persistent patients. Segments TRBV28, TRBJ1-2 and TRBJ2-5 showed preferential usage in persistent disease.

Combining iRepertoire HTBI primers with Arm-PCR of CDR3 regions, the authors built TCR beta libraries. TCRdb re-called the multiplex PCR reads through MiXCR, storing one row per CDR3 protein. The sample records roughly 440,000 distinct CDR3 sequences, approximately 16% being singletons. These data were also filed under a second study, of T cells in Graves' hyperthyroidism and ophthalmopathy.

This TCR was recovered from a woman under 30 with Graves disease. The sample here was peripheral blood mononuclear cells (PBMCs), taken at new diagnosis, from a patient treated with antithyroid drugs. J is TRBJ2-1 and V is TRBV7-6; 12 bases map to TRBD2. CDR3 loop: CASSSRTSGISSYNEQFF. CDR3 nucleotide sequence: TGTGCCAGCAGCTCTCGGACTAGCGGGATAAGCTCCTACAATGAGCAGTTCTTC.